This T cell receptor beta chain was observed in a study of T cells in Graves' hyperthyroidism and ophthalmopathy. The TCR beta CDR3 regions underwent amplification using RNA transcripts as the source. The TCR CDR3 first-round RT-PCR relied on the HTBI primer set. One entry per CDR3 protein results from TCRdb running MiXCR on the multiplex PCR reads. The sample contains approximately 510,000 distinct CDR3 sequences, over 45% of which appear only once. The table lists this clonotype with a few counts. Germline CDR1 reads LNHNV; CDR2 reads YYDKDF (reference sequence). With 5 bases removed from V and 7 bases from J, the gap between germline ends came to 9 bases. The CDR3 length is 13 residues.

The sample was peripheral blood or thyroid tissue (not recorded which). The receptor was derived from an adult woman with Graves' disease, either hyperthyroidism or ophthalmopathy (not recorded which). The chain employs TRBV15 and TRBJ1-6; TRBD1 is a possible D gene (5 bases). CDR3 bases: TGTGCCACCAGCGGCAGGGCGAATTCACCCCTCCACTTT. This encodes CATSGRANSPLHF.